The clone carrying this T cell receptor beta chain has just a few counts. The antigen remains undetermined. This record comes from a study of cytomegalovirus exposure and HLA in healthy donors. Whole-study findings and limits: Three chains tied to CMV proved CMV antigen-specific in vitro.

The CDR3 extends over 16 amino acids. Germline V CDR1 and CDR2: SGHDT, YYEEEE. V dropped 1 base and J dropped 0 bases, with 13 bases sitting between them. Libraries were prepared by immunoSEQ multiplex PCR; TCRdb keeps only in-frame clonotypes and omits some of them. The sample includes some 350,000 clones, 75% to 90% of them seen just once. The source is a woman in her thirties in good health and CMV-seropositive. The sequenced sample consisted of PBMCs. V usage is TRBV5-6 and J usage is TRBJ1-2; D possibly corresponds to TRBD1 (5 bases). CDR3 nucleotide sequence: TGTGCCAGCAGCTTGAGTGGGGCCTCAGCTAACTATGGCTACACCTTC. Protein product: CASSLSGASANYGYTF.